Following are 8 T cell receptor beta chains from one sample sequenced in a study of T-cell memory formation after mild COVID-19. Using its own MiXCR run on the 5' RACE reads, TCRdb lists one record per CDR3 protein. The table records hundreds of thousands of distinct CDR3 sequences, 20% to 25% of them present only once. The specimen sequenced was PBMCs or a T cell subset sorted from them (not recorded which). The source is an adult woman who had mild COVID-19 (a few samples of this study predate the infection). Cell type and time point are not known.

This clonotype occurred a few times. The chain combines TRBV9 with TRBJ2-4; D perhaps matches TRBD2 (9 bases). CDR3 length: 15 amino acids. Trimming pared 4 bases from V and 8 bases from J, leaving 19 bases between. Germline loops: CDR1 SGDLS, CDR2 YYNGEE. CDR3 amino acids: CASSRGQGGGDIQYF. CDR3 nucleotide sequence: TGTGCCAGCAGCCGAGGACAGGGCGGGGGGGACATTCAGTACTTC.

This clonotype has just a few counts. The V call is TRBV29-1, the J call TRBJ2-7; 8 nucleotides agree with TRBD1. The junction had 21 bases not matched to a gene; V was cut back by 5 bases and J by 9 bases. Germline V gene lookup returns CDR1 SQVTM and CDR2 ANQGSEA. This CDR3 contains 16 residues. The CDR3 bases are TGCAGCGTTACTCCTGAAGGGACAGGACCACTACGGGGGCAGTACTTC. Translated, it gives CSVTPEGTGPLRGQYF.

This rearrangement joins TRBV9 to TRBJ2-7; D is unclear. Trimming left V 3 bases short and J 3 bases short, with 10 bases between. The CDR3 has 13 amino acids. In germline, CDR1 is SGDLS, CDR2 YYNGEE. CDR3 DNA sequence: TGTGCCAGCAGCGACTGGGCCGGCTACGAGCAGTACTTC. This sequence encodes CASSDWAGYEQYF. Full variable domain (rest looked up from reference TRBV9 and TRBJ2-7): DSGVTQTPKHLITATGQRVTLRCSPRSGDLSVYWYQQSLDQGLQFLIQYYNGEERAKGNILERFSAQQFPDLHSELNLSSLELGDSALYFCASSDWAGYEQYFGPGTRLTVT.

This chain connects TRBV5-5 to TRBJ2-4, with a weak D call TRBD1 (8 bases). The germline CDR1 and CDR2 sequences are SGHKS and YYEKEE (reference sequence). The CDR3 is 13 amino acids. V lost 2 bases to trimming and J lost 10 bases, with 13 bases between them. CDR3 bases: TGTGCCAGCAGCTTCATACAGGGGGGGATTCAGTACTTC. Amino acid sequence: CASSFIQGGIQYF.

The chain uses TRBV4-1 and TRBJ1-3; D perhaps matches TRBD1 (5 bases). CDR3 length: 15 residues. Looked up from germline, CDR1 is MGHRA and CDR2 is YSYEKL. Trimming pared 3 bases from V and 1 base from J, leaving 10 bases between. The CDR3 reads CASSQRGGSGNTIYF. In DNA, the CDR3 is TGCGCCAGCAGCCAGAGGGGCGGATCTGGAAACACCATATATTTT.

CDR3 sequence (DNA): TGTGCCAGCAGCTTAGCGTCAGATAATGAAAAACTGTTTTTT. Its protein is CASSLASDNEKLFF. The rearrangement uses TRBV7-9 and TRBJ1-4; no reliable D call. Trimming took off 0 bases at V and 4 bases at J, with 6 bases between the two ends. Germline V gene data show CDR1 as SEHNR and CDR2 as FQNEAQ (reference sequence). This CDR3 has 14 residues.

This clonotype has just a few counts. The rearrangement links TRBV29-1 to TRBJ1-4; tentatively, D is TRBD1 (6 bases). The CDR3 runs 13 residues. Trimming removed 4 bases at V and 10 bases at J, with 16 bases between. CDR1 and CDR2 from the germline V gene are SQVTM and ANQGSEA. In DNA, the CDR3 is TGCAGCGTTGGAGGGGGAGGAGGGGGAAAACTGTTTTTT. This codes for CSVGGGGGGKLFF.

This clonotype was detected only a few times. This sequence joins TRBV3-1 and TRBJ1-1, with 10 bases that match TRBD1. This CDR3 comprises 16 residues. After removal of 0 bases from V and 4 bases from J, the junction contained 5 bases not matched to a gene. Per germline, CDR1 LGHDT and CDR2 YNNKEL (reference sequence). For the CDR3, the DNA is TGTGCCAGCAGCCAAGAGATGGACAGGGGGGTCACTGAAGCTTTCTTT. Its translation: CASSQEMDRGVTEAFF.